The sequence of this TCR beta chain was determined in a study of blood T cell repertoires in COVID-19. About the research overall: Nucleic acid was either cDNA or gDNA, and it came from T cells, B-cell-depleted T cells, or PBMCs.

Sequencing was performed with immunoSEQ multiplex PCR; in TCRdb, only in-frame clones are kept and a portion is missing. The sample lists around 190,000 clones; 65% to 90% were seen once. The CDR3 covers 15 residues. V lost 5 bases and J lost 3, with 13 bases in between. The germline V gene has CDR1 MNHEY and CDR2 SMNVEV (reference sequence). Sequenced input: peripheral blood. This TCR was recovered from a human donor in a cohort sampled during active COVID-19. The chain uses TRBV27 and TRBJ1-4; D uncertain. CDR3 sequence reads: CASSPRVPANEKLFF. CDR3 DNA: TGTGCCAGCAGTCCGAGGGTGCCCGCTAATGAAAAACTGTTTTTT.